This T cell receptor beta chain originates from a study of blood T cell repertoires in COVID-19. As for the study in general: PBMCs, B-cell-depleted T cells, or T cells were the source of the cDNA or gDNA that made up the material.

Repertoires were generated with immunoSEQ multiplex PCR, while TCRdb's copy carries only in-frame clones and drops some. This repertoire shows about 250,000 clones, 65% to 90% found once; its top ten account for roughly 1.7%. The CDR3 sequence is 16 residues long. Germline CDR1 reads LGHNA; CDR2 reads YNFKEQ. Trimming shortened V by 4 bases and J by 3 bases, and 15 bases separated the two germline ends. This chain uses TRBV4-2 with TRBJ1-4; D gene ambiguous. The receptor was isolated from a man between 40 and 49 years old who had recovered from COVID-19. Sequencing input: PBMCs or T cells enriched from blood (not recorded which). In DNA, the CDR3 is TGTGCCAGCAGCCCCCAGTTTAGCGGGCCTAATGAAAAACTGTTTTTT. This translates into CASSPQFSGPNEKLFF.